This T cell receptor beta chain was captured by sequencing in a study of blood T cell repertoires in COVID-19. About the study: Sources were T cells, B-cell-depleted T cells, or PBMCs; the material itself was cDNA or gDNA.

This clone was detected only once. Using immunoSEQ multiplex PCR, the repertoire was profiled, and TCRdb retains in-frame clones only, with some absent. The sample consists of 300,000 or so clones, 87% of them appearing once. Living in under 30 US areas, the participants were between roughly 18 and 89 years of age. Participant reports of clinical history set cohort assignment. In germline, CDR1 is MNHEY, CDR2 SMNVEV (reference sequence). The CDR3 consists of 20 residues. V was clipped by 2 bases and J by 1 base, with 26 bases between them. The V gene is TRBV27, the J gene TRBJ1-1; the D gene is possibly TRBD1 (6 bases). The material sequenced was PBMCs or T cells enriched from blood (not recorded which). This TCR derives from a woman younger than 45 who had recovered from COVID-19. The CDR3 DNA follows: TGTGCCAGCAGTTTACGATACCCCCCGGACAGTCCGTGGGGGAACACTGAAGCTTTCTTT. As protein: CASSLRYPPDSPWGNTEAFF.